Listed below are T cell receptor beta chains from one sample, sequenced in a study of shared clonotypes between healthy human individuals. Method: immunoSEQ multiplex PCR; TCRdb's copy keeps in-frame clones and lacks some. The table has about 560,000 clones, roughly 79% seen once. Sequenced material: PBMCs. These receptors were taken from a middle-aged woman in good health. Some clones in this sample may be carry-over from other donors' samples. Both conserved end residues are part of each CDR3. The D gene is left open where the match is weak. A clone size is listed for some rows: how often the clone was seen (once, few, many), or a class if it is expanded.

>TRBV19|.|.|TRBJ2-3
TGTGCCAGTAGTATAGGGCGACTAGCAGATACGCAGTATTTT
CASSIGRLADTQYF
>TRBV5-5|.|.|TRBJ2-6
TGTGCCAGCAGCCCACCACTTCGCTCTGGGGCCAACGTCCTGACTTTC
CASSPPLRSGANVLTF
>TRBV2|.|TRBD1|TRBJ2-7
TGTGCCAGCAGTGTGTCCGGGACAGGGCCCTACGAGCAGTACTTC
CASSVSGTGPYEQYF
>TRBV2|.|.|TRBJ1-3
TGTGCCAGCAACACCCCAAGGTGGTCTGGAAACACCATATATTTT
CASNTPRWSGNTIYF
>TRBV4-3|.|TRBD1|TRBJ1-4
TGCGCCAGCAGCCAAAGAACAACCGGGACAGGGGGCGGAAAACTGTTTTTT
CASSQRTTGTGGGKLFF
>TRBV28|.|.|TRBJ2-2
TGTGCCAGCAAGGCCCGGAAGGGGAACACCGGGGAGCTGTTTTTT
CASKARKGNTGELFF
>TRBV28|.|.|TRBJ2-1
TGTGCCAGCAGTCCCCGGACAAGAAACAATGAGCAGTTCTTC
CASSPRTRNNEQFF
>TRBV27|.|.|TRBJ1-5
TGTGCCAGCAGCCGTACAGGGAATCTTCAGCCCCAGCATTTT
CASSRTGNLQPQHF
>TRBV27|.|.|TRBJ2-7
TGTGCCAGCAAAACCCAGGTAACCGCCTACGAGCAGTACTTC
CASKTQVTAYEQYF
>TRBV27|.|.|TRBJ2-2
TGTGCCAGCAGTCTCATAGCCTCCGGGGAGCTGTTTTTT
CASSLIASGELFF
>TRBV4-2|.|TRBD2|TRBJ2-7
TGTGCCAGCAGCCAAGGAGCGGGAGGGCCAGGCGAGCAGTACTTC
CASSQGAGGPGEQYF
>TRBV4-2|.|TRBD2|TRBJ2-1
TGTGCCAGCAGCCAAGCGGTAACGGCTAGCGGGAGCTACAATGAGCAGTTCTTC
CASSQAVTASGSYNEQFF
>TRBV18|.|TRBD1|TRBJ1-1
TGTGCCAGCTCAAGGGACAGCCTGAACACTGAAGCTTTCTTT
CASSRDSLNTEAFF
>TRBV5-1|few|.|TRBJ1-1
TGCGCCAGCAGCCCGCCTACCCTCACTGAAGCTTTCTTT
CASSPPTLTEAFF
>TRBV5-1|.|.|TRBJ2-1
TGCGCCAGCAGCTTAGTCGGGGACAATGAGCAGTTCTTC
CASSLVGDNEQFF
>TRBV7-3|.|TRBD1|TRBJ2-2
TGTGCCAGCAGCTTAGGGACGCCTGGAGCAGGGGGCTTCGGGGAGCTGTTTTTT
CASSLGTPGAGGFGELFF
>TRBV7-2|.|TRBD1|TRBJ2-7
TGTGCCAGCACTGAGTACGGGACAGGGGTGGAGCAGTACTTC
CASTEYGTGVEQYF
>TRBV19|.|TRBD1|TRBJ1-1
TGTGCCAGTAGTGATGACAGGGGGTCGAACACTGAAGCTTTCTTT
CASSDDRGSNTEAFF
>TRBV11-2|.|TRBD2|TRBJ2-7
TGTGCCAGCAGTACCCTTAGCGGGAACTCTTACGAGCAGTACTTC
CASSTLSGNSYEQYF
>TRBV28|few|.|TRBJ1-2
TGTGCCAGCAGTTTACGCCGGTGGGGAAAAAACTATGGCTACACCTTC
CASSLRRWGKNYGYTF
>TRBV18|.|.|TRBJ2-5
TGTGCCAGCTCACCCCTACTAGGCCAAGAGACCCAGTACTTC
CASSPLLGQETQYF
>TRBV28|.|.|TRBJ1-4
TGTGCCAGCAGTCCCCCATCGGATGAAAAACTGTTTTTT
CASSPPSDEKLFF
>TRBV4-2|.|.|TRBJ2-7
TGTGCCAGCAGCCACCCGGGACGGAACTACGAGCAGTACTTC
CASSHPGRNYEQYF
>TRBV19|.|.|TRBJ2-3
TGTGCCAGTAACCCCGGGGCTAACACAGATACGCAGTATTTT
CASNPGANTDTQYF
>TRBV11-2|.|.|TRBJ2-5
TGTGCCAGCAGCCAGGGCGGAACAGGACAAGAGACCCAGTACTTC
CASSQGGTGQETQYF
>TRBV10-3|many|TRBD1|TRBJ1-5
TGTGCCATCAGTGAGGCCCCCGGGGGACAGGGGGCGGGTCAGCCCCAGCATTTT
CAISEAPGGQGAGQPQHF
>TRBV6-5|few|.|TRBJ2-4
TGTGCCAGCAGCTACACCGCGCCAGGGGTTAGGGTCTTC
CASSYTAPGVRVF
>TRBV28|once|TRBD2|TRBJ2-2
TGTGCCAGCAGTCCCCAACTAGCGGGGCTCACCGGGGAGCTGTTTTTT
CASSPQLAGLTGELFF
>TRBV10-2|.|TRBD1|TRBJ1-5
TGCGCCAGCAGGGGACAGGGTGAGGTGAATCAGCCCCAGCATTTT
CASRGQGEVNQPQHF
>TRBV2|.|.|TRBJ2-7
TGTGCCAGCAAATTGGGCCCAGCCTACGAGCAGTACTTC
CASKLGPAYEQYF
>TRBV6-1|.|.|TRBJ1-1
TGTGCCAGCAGTGAAGCGCCCGACGTGAACACTGAAGCTTTCTTT
CASSEAPDVNTEAFF
>TRBV9|.|.|TRBJ2-2
TGTGCCAGCAGCGTAGCGGGATACACCGGGGAGCTGTTTTTT
CASSVAGYTGELFF
>TRBV6-1|.|.|TRBJ1-4
TGTGCCAGCAGTGTTTGGGGGAATGAAAAACTGTTTTTT
CASSVWGNEKLFF
>TRBV6-5|.|.|TRBJ1-2
TGTGCCAGCAGTTACTCGACACAGGGTGGCTACACCTTC
CASSYSTQGGYTF
>TRBV6-6|.|.|TRBJ1-3
TGTGCCAGCAGTTACGGGACAACTGGAAACACCATATATTTT
CASSYGTTGNTIYF
>TRBV27|.|TRBD2|TRBJ2-1
TGTGCCAGCAGTTTTAGCGGGAGGGCTGTGGATGAGCAGTTCTTC
CASSFSGRAVDEQFF
>TRBV6-4|.|.|TRBJ1-1
TGTGCCAGCAGTATGGAGGTCAACACTGAAGCTTTCTTT
CASSMEVNTEAFF
>TRBV7-3|.|.|TRBJ2-5
TGTGCCAGCAGCTTGGATAGGGAGACCCAGTACTTC
CASSLDRETQYF
>TRBV6-1|.|.|TRBJ2-7
TGTGCCAGCAGTGAATTCCCCGGGGTTATATCCTACGAGCAGTACTTC
CASSEFPGVISYEQYF
>TRBV9|.|.|TRBJ2-2
TGTGCCAGCAGCGTTGGTCTGCGGAACACCGGGGAGCTGTTTTTT
CASSVGLRNTGELFF
>TRBV7-2|.|TRBD1|TRBJ2-5
TGTGCCAGCAGCCCCCAGGGGGTCTACCAAGAGACCCAGTACTTC
CASSPQGVYQETQYF
>TRBV11-2|few|TRBD1|TRBJ1-4
TGTGCCAGCAGCTCAGGGGGGACTAATGAAAAACTGTTTTTT
CASSSGGTNEKLFF
>TRBV7-9|.|TRBD1|TRBJ1-5
TGTGCCAGCAGCGCGTCCGGGACAGGGGGCGTTCAGCCCCAGCATTTT
CASSASGTGGVQPQHF
>TRBV5-1|once|.|TRBJ2-3
TGCGCCAGCAGCTTGGGGCCCACGGGTACGCAGTATTTT
CASSLGPTGTQYF
>TRBV18|.|.|TRBJ2-3
TGTGCCAGCTCAACCTCCAGTGGGGGGCGAGATACGCAGTATTTT
CASSTSSGGRDTQYF